This T cell receptor (beta chain) is from a study of human T cells and chemical hapten exposure (TCRdb year 2021). With regard to the full study: For sensitization, 2% DPC in acetone was applied to a 2 cm by 2 cm area of upper inner arm skin. Throughout the study period of about 22 weeks, patients also received therapeutic DPC doses to the scalp every week. Patch tests used Finn chambers with 0.01% DPC on the upper back, scored after 6 days by International Contact Dermatitis Research Group standards. Most of the patients in the cohort were female, and the cohort covered alopecia areata with under or over 50% scalp involvement, alopecia totalis and alopecia universalis. The libraries were sequenced as a pool, and the TCR yield per sample differed mostly because of small variations in library volumes within the pool. The study tracked peripheral blood TCR repertoire changes in vivo during primary and secondary sensitization to the hapten diphenylcyclopropenone (DPC) in alopecia patients. Blood was sampled from patients pre-sensitization (week 0) and at 2, 6 and about 24 weeks after DPC sensitization. Around 30 alopecia patients provided blood for TCR sequencing at one to four time points (pre-sensitization, 2, 6 and 24 weeks). For every blood RNA sample, sequencing covered both the TCR alpha and TCR beta chains. The paper's findings and limits, for the study overall: The number of TCRs above 1 in 1000 frequency did not change with DPC sensitization; there was no evidence of global repertoire structure alterations. All patients had alopecia, a presumed autoimmune disease, so their immune response might differ from that of healthy individuals. Compared with pre-sensitization or healthy control sets, expanded TCRs formed significantly more large CDR3 similarity clusters, which is consistent with antigen-driven responses. After repeated subsampling, changes were observed in the strength of the expansion versus patch-test correlation and in the threshold at which the correlation became significant. Patch test score correlated positively with the number of PT1 expanded TCRs, reaching significance at thresholds 8, 16 and 32 but not at 4.

The library was prepared using RACE. These reads were obtained on a NextSeq 500. During library preparation, unique molecular identifiers were attached to individual cDNA molecules so that TCRs could be counted quantitatively and reproducibly. The study's processing was this. A median of about 87,000 TCRs per sample was observed, with a range of roughly 20,000 to 750,000. The Decombinator software suite was used to annotate V, J and CDR3 in the TCR reads. For the PS versus PT1 abundance plots, all samples were subsampled to the same number of TCRs (28,000). Expanded TCRs were defined as absent before sensitization and observed at least eight times at the 2-week time point. In TCRdb, the public reads were trimmed at Q25 with fastp and aligned with MiXCR, with productive beta chains retained. CDR3 protein duplicates are merged, each entry listing the most common genes and DNA. The V and J calls here are based on TCRdb, not the publication. This sample lists roughly 39,000 distinct CDR3 sequences; 12% were detected once. Together, the top ten hold roughly 2.5% of the sample.

This clonotype was observed many times. Its antigen is currently not known. Qualities for individual bases were not recorded, and no much larger clone is one base off. Per the germline V gene (reference sequence), WNHNN is the CDR1 and SYGVQD is the CDR2. Spanning cysteine to phenylalanine, the CDR3 consists of 15 amino acids. The CDR3 DNA has 45 bases and is translated from base 1. V sheds 3 bases and J sheds 3 bases, leaving 12 bases between their ends. Reading the label with the study, this specimen's time point is: patch test 3, about 24 weeks after DPC sensitization. The treatment or condition label for this specimen denotes: therapeutic diphenylcyclopropenone sensitization with weekly scalp DPC. Total RNA was extracted from unfractionated whole blood collected in Tempus Blood RNA tubes. At each patch-test visit, blood was drawn before the patch test was applied. Patients were considered eligible if aged 18 to 70, diagnosed with alopecia and deemed suitable for DPC therapy, and patients were excluded if pregnant.

The sequence was obtained from a woman in her thirties or forties with alopecia areata. Some clones in this sample may be carry-over from other donors' samples. Source: whole blood, taken in connection with sensitization to the hapten diphenylcyclopropenone (DPC). The V and J genes are TRBV10-1 and TRBJ1-3; the best D guess is TRBD1, with 5 bases matching. The nucleotide sequence reads as follows: TGCGCCAGCAGTGAAGCCCAGGGTTATGGAAACACCATATATTTT. Translated, this gives CASSEAQGYGNTIYF.